This TCR beta chain was profiled in a study of blood T cell repertoires in COVID-19. The CDR3 is made up of 14 amino acids. Germline values: CDR1 MNHNS, CDR2 SASEGT. Note on this clone: One end of the junction fails to match germline, which may point to a read error.

Repertoires were generated with immunoSEQ multiplex PCR, while TCRdb's copy carries only in-frame clones and drops some. The table lists under 450,000 clones, 81% of them singletons. This clonotype was sampled from a human donor with acute or convalescent COVID-19. The donor label of this sample is uncertain. J is TRBJ1-1 and V is TRBV6-1, with D possibly matching TRBD1 (6 bases). Sample: peripheral blood. CDR3 in DNA: TGTGCCAGCACTGAAACAGGGCATGTCGGTGAAGCTTTCTTT. It encodes CASTETGHVGEAFF.